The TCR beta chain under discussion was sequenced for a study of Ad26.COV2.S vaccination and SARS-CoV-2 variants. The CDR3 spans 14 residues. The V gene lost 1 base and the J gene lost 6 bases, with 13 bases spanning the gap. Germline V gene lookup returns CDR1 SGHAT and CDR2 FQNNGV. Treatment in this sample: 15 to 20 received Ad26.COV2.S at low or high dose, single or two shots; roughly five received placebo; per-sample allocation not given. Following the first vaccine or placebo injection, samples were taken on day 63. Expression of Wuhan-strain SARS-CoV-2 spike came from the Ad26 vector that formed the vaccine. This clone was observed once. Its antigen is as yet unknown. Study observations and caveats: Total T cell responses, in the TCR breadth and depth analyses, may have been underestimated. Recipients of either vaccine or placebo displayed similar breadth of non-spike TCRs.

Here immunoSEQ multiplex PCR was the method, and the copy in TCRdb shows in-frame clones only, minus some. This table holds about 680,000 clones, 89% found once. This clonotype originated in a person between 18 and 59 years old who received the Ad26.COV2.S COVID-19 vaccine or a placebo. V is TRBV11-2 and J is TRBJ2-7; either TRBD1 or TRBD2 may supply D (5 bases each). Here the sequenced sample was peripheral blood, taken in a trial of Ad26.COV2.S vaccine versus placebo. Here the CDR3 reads CASSLGGSEGEQYF. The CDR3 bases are TGTGCCAGCAGCTTAGGGGGGTCTGAGGGCGAGCAGTACTTC.